A single sample gave rise to the 10 T cell receptor beta chains below, sequenced in a study of T cell changes during pregnancy in multiple sclerosis. Assay: immunoSEQ multiplex PCR; the TCRdb copy retains only in-frame clones and omits some. The repertoire has some 56,000 clones, about 94% of them found once; the top ten carry 2.5% to 3.5%. The sequencing used peripheral blood, collected in the third trimester of pregnancy. These receptors were taken from a female donor in good health, enrolled as a control in a pregnancy study.

This clone was recorded once. The chain combines TRBV19 with TRBJ2-1, with TRBD2 matching over 8 bases. Trimming at V came to 7 bases and at J to 4 bases, leaving 12 bases not matched to a gene. CDR1 and CDR2 from the germline V gene are LNHDA and SQIVND (reference sequence). The CDR3 consists of 16 residues. CDR3 protein: CASTDAERELYNEQFF. The CDR3 DNA sequence: TGTGCCAGTACCGACGCTGAGCGGGAGCTGTACAATGAGCAGTTCTTC.

This clone was counted a few times. The chain joins TRBV27 to TRBJ2-3; 8 bases line up with TRBD2. Germline V CDR1 and CDR2: MNHEY, SMNVEV (reference sequence). The CDR3 length is 13 residues. V shed 6 bases, J shed 4 bases, and the junction held 3 bases outside the gene matches. The CDR3 spells CASSGTSADTQYF. The CDR3, as DNA: TGTGCCAGCAGCGGGACTAGTGCAGATACGCAGTATTTT.

The rearrangement links TRBV6-6 to TRBJ1-1; 8 nucleotides line up with TRBD1. V gave up 7 bases and J gave up 3 bases; unmatched junction bases: 13. The germline V gene has CDR1 MNHNY and CDR2 SVGAGI (reference sequence). CDR3 size: 16 residues. The CDR3 is CASTSGTGEGHTEAFF. Here the CDR3 DNA reads TGTGCCAGCACCTCCGGGACAGGAGAGGGGCACACTGAAGCTTTCTTT.

This clone was recorded once. The chain joins TRBV29-1 to TRBJ2-3, with 11 nucleotides matching TRBD2. Losses at the gene ends were 8 bases for V and 4 bases for J; bases not matched to a gene: 8. The CDR3 extends over 14 amino acids. The germline gives CDR1 SQVTM, CDR2 ANQGSEA. The CDR3 reads CSLVGLAGPDTQYF. The CDR3 DNA follows: TGCAGCCTAGTCGGACTAGCGGGCCCAGATACGCAGTATTTT.

This chain connects TRBV11-2 to TRBJ1-2; 8 bases agree with TRBD1. The V gene end was trimmed by 0 bases and the J gene end by 8 bases; junction bases not matched to a gene: 8. The CDR3 totals 15 residues. Germline V CDR1 and CDR2: SGHAT, FQNNGV. The CDR3 spells CASSLDRETGDGYTF. CDR3 in DNA: TGTGCCAGCAGCTTAGATCGGGAGACAGGGGACGGCTACACCTTC.

This rearrangement joins TRBV7-8 to TRBJ1-1; the match to TRBD1 covers 8 bases. The germline V gene has CDR1 SGHVS and CDR2 FQNEAQ. V gave up 5 bases and J gave up 1 base; unmatched junction bases: 6. The length of the CDR3 is 15 residues. The CDR3 is CASSPAGTGNTEAFF. CDR3 nucleotide sequence: TGTGCCAGCAGCCCAGCCGGGACAGGGAACACTGAAGCTTTCTTT.

This chain uses TRBV9 with TRBJ2-3, with 9 nucleotides matching TRBD1. Trimming removed 4 bases from V and 6 bases from J; junction bases left unmatched: 12. This CDR3 spans 16 amino acids. Germline values: CDR1 SGDLS, CDR2 YYNGEE. In DNA form, the CDR3 reads TGTGCCAGCAGCCCAGGGGGCACAGGGGGCGTTGATACGCAGTATTTT. It translates to CASSPGGTGGVDTQYF.

V is TRBV5-1 and J is TRBJ2-3; 10 bases map to TRBD2. This CDR3 has 14 residues. Germline V gene data show CDR1 as SGHRS and CDR2 as YFSETQ. Germline trimming cut 4 bases from V and 4 bases from J; bases unmatched to any gene: 3. In DNA, the CDR3 is TGCGCCAGCAGCCTGCTAGCGGGGGCAGATACGCAGTATTTT. Translated, it gives CASSLLAGADTQYF.

The chain combines TRBV11-2 with TRBJ2-7, with no clear D. The CDR3 spans 17 residues. The germline V and J ends were trimmed by 2 bases and 2 bases, with 19 bases remaining between them. Germline V gene sequence: CDR1 SGHAT, CDR2 FQNNGV. In DNA, the CDR3 is TGTGCCAGCAGCTTATACTACTTAAAGAGCCTCGCCTACGAGCAGTACTTC. It encodes CASSLYYLKSLAYEQYF.

V gene TRBV5-1 combines with J gene TRBJ2-3; TRBD2 matches at 13 bases. Trimming at V came to 7 bases and at J to 4 bases, leaving 0 bases not matched to a gene. The CDR3 is 13 residues long. CDR1 and CDR2 (germline): SGHRS, YFSETQ. As DNA, the CDR3 is TGCGCCAGCGGACTAGCGGGAGCAGATACGCAGTATTTT. Translating gives CASGLAGADTQYF. Complete variable domain (other parts from reference TRBV5-1 and TRBJ2-3): KAGVTQTPRYLIKTRGQQVTLSCSPISGHRSVSWYQQTPGQGLQFLFEYFSETQRNKGNFPGRFSGRQFSNSRSEMNVSTLELGDSALYLCASGLAGADTQYFGPGTRLTVL.